This T cell receptor (beta chain) was sequenced during a study of T cell responses to AZD1222 COVID-19 vaccine. V lost 7 bases to trimming and J lost 9 bases; unmatched junction nucleotides: 16. This CDR3 comprises 18 residues. CDR1 KGHDR and CDR2 SFDVKD come from the germline V gene. Generated by immunoSEQ multiplex PCR, the TCRdb table keeps only in-frame clones and is missing some. This table has 100,000 or so clones, around 87% appearing once. The clonotype comes from an adult who received the AZD1222 COVID-19 vaccine. The specimen was peripheral blood, collected 28 days after the second AZD1222 dose. The chain recombines TRBV24-1 with TRBJ1-6; 11 bases fit TRBD1. CDR3: CATREYTPGQGESSPLHF. The DNA for the CDR3 is TGTGCCACCAGAGAGTACACCCCGGGACAGGGGGAGTCTTCACCCCTCCACTTT.